The source of this T cell receptor (beta chain) is a study of blood T cell repertoires in COVID-19. Study-wide context: T cells, B-cell-depleted T cells, or PBMCs provided the cDNA or gDNA that served as material.

CDR1 is MGHRA, CDR2 YSYEKL, per germline. This CDR3 has 16 residues. V lost 7 bases, J lost 0 bases, and 13 bases lay in between. Here immunoSEQ multiplex PCR was the method, and the copy in TCRdb shows in-frame clones only, minus some. The data show about 180,000 clones, approximately 85% seen once. The sequence was obtained from a young woman who had recovered from COVID-19. The rearrangement uses TRBV4-1 and TRBJ2-6, with TRBD1 as a possible D gene (6 bases). The source material was PBMCs or T cells enriched from blood (not recorded which). Here the CDR3 reads CASKAGEGSGANVLTF. In nucleotides, the CDR3 is TGCGCCAGCAAAGCAGGGGAAGGCTCTGGGGCCAACGTCCTGACTTTC.